The clone carrying this T cell receptor (beta chain) has at least ten counts. Its specificity is not known. The source of the sample is a study of neurological immune-mediated disorders. About the research overall: About 90% of the roughly 34 multiple sclerosis patients had relapsing-remitting disease; 3 had secondary progressive. Notes on the study in general: Phylogenetically, 18 of 34 multiple sclerosis patients' repertoires fell into one related-CDR3 cluster, a possible signature. TCR clonal expansion peaked in HTLV-1-associated myelopathy patients and was lowest in multiple sclerosis patients.

Each sequencing run yielded over 190 million TCR-beta sequences from 15-18 subjects. TCRdb reprocessed the 5' RACE reads with MiXCR, giving one entry per CDR3 protein. This sample has 50,000 to 75,000 distinct CDR3 sequences; roughly 4% occur once, and the top ten carry roughly 2.5%. The V end was cut by 0 bases, the J end by 2 bases, with 5 bases between. CDR3 length: 13 residues. Germline V CDR1 and CDR2: SGHNT, YYREEE (reference sequence). The genes are TRBV5-4 and TRBJ1-2; D remains unclear. This clonotype originated in a man aged 50 to 59 with multiple sclerosis. The sequencing input was PBMCs. CDR3 protein: CASSLEENYGYTF. In DNA, the CDR3 is TGTGCCAGCAGCTTGGAGGAGAACTATGGCTACACCTTC.